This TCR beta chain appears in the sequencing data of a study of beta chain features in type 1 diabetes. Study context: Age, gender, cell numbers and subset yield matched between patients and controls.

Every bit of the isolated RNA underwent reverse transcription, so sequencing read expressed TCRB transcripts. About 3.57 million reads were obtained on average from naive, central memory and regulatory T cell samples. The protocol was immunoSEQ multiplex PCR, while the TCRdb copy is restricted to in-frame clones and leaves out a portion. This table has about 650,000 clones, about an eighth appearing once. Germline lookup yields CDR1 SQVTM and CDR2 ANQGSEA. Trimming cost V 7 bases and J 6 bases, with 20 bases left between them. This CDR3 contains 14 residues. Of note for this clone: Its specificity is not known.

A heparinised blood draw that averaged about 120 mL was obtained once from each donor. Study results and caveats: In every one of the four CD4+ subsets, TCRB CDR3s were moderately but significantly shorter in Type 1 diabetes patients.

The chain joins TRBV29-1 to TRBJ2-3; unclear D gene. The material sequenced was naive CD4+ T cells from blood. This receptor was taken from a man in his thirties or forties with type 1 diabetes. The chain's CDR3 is CSGRVPDHQDTQYF. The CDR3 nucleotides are TGCAGCGGAAGGGTCCCAGATCATCAGGATACGCAGTATTTT.